A single sample is the source of the 19 T cell receptor beta chains below, sequenced in a study of blood T cell repertoires in COVID-19. Sequenced by immunoSEQ multiplex PCR; TCRdb stores in-frame clones only, minus some. The sample consists of approximately 110,000 clones, over 70% of them appearing once. Sequencing input: peripheral blood. The receptor set was obtained from a woman in her 70s with acute or convalescent COVID-19.

The V call is TRBV12-3 or TRBV12-4, the J call TRBJ2-7, with no clear D. Trimming left V 7 bases short and J 6 bases short, with 13 bases between. This CDR3 is built from 12 residues. Here the CDR3 reads CASTPLLGEQYF. The CDR3 DNA follows: TGTGCCAGCACCCCACTCCTTGGCGAGCAGTACTTC.

This chain links TRBV12-3 or TRBV12-4 with TRBJ2-4, with a possible D match to TRBD2 (6 bases). This CDR3 is built from 13 residues. Trimming cost V 5 bases and J 9 bases, with 14 bases left between them. CDR3 region: CASSGAFGSIQYF. CDR3 in DNA: TGTGCCAGCAGTGGCGCATTCGGGAGCATTCAGTACTTC.

The rearrangement links TRBV5-1 to TRBJ2-5; D uncertain. The germline gives CDR1 SGHRS, CDR2 YFSETQ. The CDR3 spans 13 residues. Deletions cut 0 bases from V and 1 base from J, with 4 bases between. CDR3 in DNA: TGCGCCAGCAGCTTGGGGGCCCAAGAGACCCAGTACTTC. Amino acid sequence: CASSLGAQETQYF. Based on the CDR3 plus reference TRBV5-1 and TRBJ2-5, the full variable domain is KAGVTQTPRYLIKTRGQQVTLSCSPISGHRSVSWYQQTPGQGLQFLFEYFSETQRNKGNFPGRFSGRQFSNSRSEMNVSTLELGDSALYLCASSLGAQETQYFGPGTRLLVL.

CDR3 amino acids: CASSKEGIYEQYF. Here the CDR3 DNA reads TGCGCCAGCAGTAAGGAGGGGATCTACGAGCAGTACTTC. The gene calls are TRBV5-1 and TRBJ2-7; tentatively, D is TRBD2 (6 bases). Germline V lookup: CDR1 SGHRS, CDR2 YFSETQ. The CDR3 length is 13 residues. The ends were cut back, 5 bases at V and 3 bases at J, with 12 bases in the middle.

The chain uses TRBV5-5 and TRBJ2-3; TRBD2 agrees at 7 bases. Germline values: CDR1 SGHKS, CDR2 YYEKEE (reference sequence). CDR3 length: 15 amino acids. Unmatched junction bases numbered 5, after V lost 2 bases and J lost 2 bases. The DNA for the CDR3 is TGTGCCAGCAGCTTCGGGACTATGTTCACAGATACGCAGTATTTT. This translates into CASSFGTMFTDTQYF.

A remark on this clone: At the DNA level, this CDR3 is encoded by other sequences in the same sample as well. This chain joins TRBV18 and TRBJ2-5, with D possibly matching TRBD1 (6 bases). Trimming removed 6 bases from V and 2 bases from J, with 10 bases in between. CDR1 is KGHSH, CDR2 LQKENI, per germline. CDR3 length: 13 amino acids. The CDR3 nucleotides are TGTGCCAGCTCTCGACAGGTTCAAGAGACCCAGTACTTC. It codes for CASSRQVQETQYF.

V usage is TRBV5-1 and J usage is TRBJ1-5, with unresolved D. Between the trimmed V and J ends, which lost 0 bases and 2 bases, there was a span of 6 bases. Looked up from germline, CDR1 is SGHRS and CDR2 is YFSETQ. This CDR3 has 14 amino acids. The CDR3 loop reads CASSLDGGNQPQHF. The CDR3, as DNA: TGCGCCAGCAGCTTGGACGGGGGCAATCAGCCCCAGCATTTT.

The CDR3: CASSLGRDTEAFF. CDR3 coding DNA: TGTGCCAGCAGCTTGGGCAGGGACACTGAAGCTTTCTTT. The rearrangement links TRBV13 to TRBJ1-1; maybe TRBD1 (5 bases). Germline-derived CDR1 and CDR2 are PRHDT and FYEKMQ (reference sequence). The CDR3 runs to 13 residues. Trimming took off 3 bases at V and 3 bases at J, with 8 bases between the two ends.

J is TRBJ2-2 and V is TRBV2; possibly TRBD1 for D (5 bases). The CDR3 loop spans 16 amino acids. Per germline, CDR1 SNHLY and CDR2 FYNNEI. V lost 5 bases to trimming and J lost 0 bases, with 13 bases between them. The CDR3 here is CASSPLGETNTGELFF. Written as DNA, the CDR3 is TGTGCCAGCAGTCCCCTAGGGGAAACGAACACCGGGGAGCTGTTTTTT.

J is TRBJ1-1 and V is TRBV5-5; D might be TRBD1 (6 bases). This CDR3 spans 16 amino acids. In germline, CDR1 is SGHKS, CDR2 YYEKEE (reference sequence). Trimming left V 1 base short and J 8 bases short, with 21 bases between. CDR3 nucleotide sequence: TGTGCCAGCAGCTTGCAGTGGGAACAGGGTGGATCCGAAGCTTTCTTT. This codes for CASSLQWEQGGSEAFF.

The gene calls are TRBV6-6 and TRBJ2-2; 11 bases fit TRBD1. The CDR3 spans 15 residues. V lost 6 bases to trimming and J lost 6 bases; unmatched junction nucleotides: 6. Germline-derived CDR1 and CDR2 are MNHNY and SVGAGI (reference sequence). The CDR3 DNA reads as TGTGCCAGCAGCGGACAGGGGGCTAGGGCCGGGGAGCTGTTTTTT. Translated: CASSGQGARAGELFF.

The chain has TRBV29-1 and TRBJ2-7; 8 bases fit TRBD1. Germline V gives CDR1 SQVTM, CDR2 ANQGSEA. The CDR3 contains 13 residues. V gave up 4 bases and J gave up 0 bases; unmatched junction bases: 2. This chain's CDR3 is CSVGQGNSYEQYF. In DNA form, the CDR3 reads TGCAGCGTTGGACAGGGGAACTCCTACGAGCAGTACTTC.

The V call is TRBV3-1 (or the pseudogene TRBV3-2), the J call TRBJ2-3, with 15 positions matching TRBD2. The CDR3 consists of 16 residues. Germline V gives CDR1 LGHDT, CDR2 YNNKEL (reference sequence). Germline trimming cut 4 bases from V and 7 bases from J; bases unmatched to any gene: 6. CDR3 loop: CASSPGLAGGVNTQYF. CDR3 sequence (DNA): TGTGCCAGCAGCCCGGGACTAGCGGGAGGTGTAAATACGCAGTATTTT.

V gene TRBV4-2 combines with J gene TRBJ2-5, with D perhaps matching TRBD1 (5 bases). The CDR3 has 16 amino acids. Germline V gives CDR1 LGHNA, CDR2 YNFKEQ. Deletions cut 1 base from V and 2 bases from J, with 14 bases between. CDR3 sequence (DNA): TGTGCCAGCAGCCAAGCAGGCAGGGCATTACAAGAGACCCAGTACTTC. This sequence encodes CASSQAGRALQETQYF.

The V call is TRBV6-1, the J call TRBJ1-6; maybe TRBD1 (5 bases). The CDR3 is 16 residues long. The germline V and J ends were trimmed by 1 base and 9 bases, with 16 bases remaining between them. Germline V CDR1 and CDR2: MNHNS, SASEGT. As DNA, the CDR3 is TGTGCCAGCAGTGAAGGAACCGGGACTGGGAGTTCACCCCTCCACTTT. It is translated as CASSEGTGTGSSPLHF.

The chain has TRBV7-6 and TRBJ2-1; 12 bases are shared with TRBD1. Looked up from germline, CDR1 is SGHVS and CDR2 is FNYEAQ. CDR3 size: 16 residues. V lost 1 base, J lost 7 bases, and 5 bases stayed unmatched. CDR3 in DNA: TGTGCCAGCAGCTTAGTAACGGGACAGGGGGCTAATGAGCAGTTCTTC. It yields the protein CASSLVTGQGANEQFF. Based on the CDR3 plus reference TRBV7-6 and TRBJ2-1, the full variable domain is GAGVSQSPRYKVTKRGQDVALRCDPISGHVSLYWYRQALGQGPEFLTYFNYEAQQDKSGLPNDRFSAERPEGSISTLTIQRTEQRDSAMYRCASSLVTGQGANEQFFGPGTRLTVL.

The V and J genes are TRBV19 and TRBJ2-5; D might be TRBD1 (5 bases). Trimming took off 7 bases at V and 2 bases at J, with 14 bases between the two ends. Germline V gives CDR1 LNHDA, CDR2 SQIVND (reference sequence). This CDR3 spans 14 amino acids. The DNA for the CDR3 is TGTGCCAGTAACCCACCCCCAGGGCAAGAGACCCAGTACTTC. It yields the protein CASNPPPGQETQYF.

This chain uses TRBV7-2 with TRBJ1-2; no clear D gene. Germline V gene lookup returns CDR1 SGHTA and CDR2 FQGNSA. The CDR3 runs to 18 residues. The V and J ends lost 2 bases and 0 bases respectively, with 19 bases between them. CDR3 amino acids: CASSLSIQGSRANYGYTF. The CDR3 region has the DNA TGTGCCAGCAGCTTATCCATACAAGGATCACGGGCTAACTATGGCTACACCTTC.

The chain's CDR3 is CASSPLRTGGPGETQYF. DNA for the CDR3: TGTGCCAGCAGTCCCCTAAGGACGGGGGGGCCGGGGGAGACCCAGTACTTC. This chain joins TRBV2 and TRBJ2-5; 8 nucleotides align to TRBD2. Per germline, CDR1 SNHLY and CDR2 FYNNEI. The J segment lost 5 bases and the V segment lost 5 bases, leaving 16 bases of the junction unmatched. This CDR3 is 17 amino acids long.